This is a list of T cell receptor beta chains from one sample in a study of OX40 agonist ivuxolimab in advanced cancers. Measured with immunoSEQ multiplex PCR; TCRdb has only the in-frame clones, and not every one. The data show 80,000 or so clones, approximately 95% seen once. This specimen was CD4+ or CD8+ T cells sorted from blood, taken in a trial of the OX40 agonist ivuxolimab. The source of these receptors is an adult with an advanced solid tumor such as melanoma, head and neck, liver or kidney cancer. CDR3s include the opening cysteine and the closing phenylalanine or tryptophan. The D gene is left open where the match is weak. Some rows have no size entry. The others give once, few or many, or a class for an expanded clone.

V,J,size,D,DNA,CDR3
TRBV14,TRBJ1-5,NA,TRBD1,TGTGCCAGCAGCCAAGATCCCCTACAGGGGACGACTGAGCAGCCCCAGCATTTT,CASSQDPLQGTTEQPQHF
TRBV6-6,TRBJ1-6,NA,TRBD1,TGTGCCAGCAGACCCGGACAGGGTAATTCACCCCTCCACTTT,CASRPGQGNSPLHF
TRBV6-5,TRBJ1-6,NA,NA,TGTGCCAGCCAGGGGTCCTATAATTCACCCCTCCACTTT,CASQGSYNSPLHF
TRBV5-1,TRBJ2-3,NA,NA,TGCGCCAGCAGCTTGTCGGGGGGCGGGGATACGCAGTATTTT,CASSLSGGGDTQYF
TRBV5-1,TRBJ2-2,NA,NA,TGCGCCAGCAGCATCATCCAAGGGGGGACCGGGGAGCTGTTTTTT,CASSIIQGGTGELFF
TRBV5-1,TRBJ2-2,NA,NA,TGCGCCAGCAGCTTAGCAGGGTACACCGGGGAGCTGTTTTTT,CASSLAGYTGELFF
TRBV2,TRBJ2-2,once,NA,TGTGCCAGCAGTGAAATGCGGGTCGGAACCGGGGAGCTGTTTTTT,CASSEMRVGTGELFF
TRBV6-6,TRBJ2-3,NA,NA,TGTGCCAGCAGTTACGGTAGCACAGATACGCAGTATTTT,CASSYGSTDTQYF
TRBV9,TRBJ2-3,once,TRBD2,TGTGCCAGCAGCGAGACCCCGAGCGGGAGAACAGATACGCAGTATTTT,CASSETPSGRTDTQYF
TRBV7-2,TRBJ2-3,few,NA,TGTGCCAGCAGCTTAGTACAGGGTCTAGATACGCAGTATTTT,CASSLVQGLDTQYF
TRBV5-1,TRBJ2-1,NA,TRBD2,TGCGCCAGCAGCTTGACTAGCGGGACTTACAATGAGCAGTTCTTC,CASSLTSGTYNEQFF
TRBV6-5,TRBJ1-1,NA,NA,TGTGCCAGCACCCGGGATTTATCCACTGAAGCTTTCTTT,CASTRDLSTEAFF
TRBV19,TRBJ2-2,NA,TRBD1,TGTGCCAGCGACAGGGGCGAGAACACCGGGGAGCTGTTTTTT,CASDRGENTGELFF
TRBV11-3,TRBJ2-3,once,TRBD2,TGTGCCAGCAAATTCCTCGGGACTACCCACACAGATACGCAGTATTTT,CASKFLGTTHTDTQYF
TRBV11-2,TRBJ1-2,NA,NA,TGTGCCAGCAGCTCCCTTCAAGGAAGCCAGTTC,CASSSLQGSQF
TRBV7-2,TRBJ2-7,NA,TRBD2,TGTGCCAGCAGCTTACTACTGGGGACTAGCGGGTATAGCTCCTACGAGCAGTACTTC,CASSLLLGTSGYSSYEQYF
TRBV14,TRBJ1-1,NA,NA,TGTGCCAGCAGCCCAGGGTCTTGGGGTGAAGCTTTCTTT,CASSPGSWGEAFF
TRBV27,TRBJ1-6,NA,TRBD1,TGTGCCAGCAGTTCACAGGGGGCGAAGGGCGACTCCTATAATTCACCCCTCCACTTT,CASSSQGAKGDSYNSPLHF
TRBV18,TRBJ2-7,NA,TRBD2,TGTGCCAGCTCATCCGGGACTAGCGGGACCTACGAGCAGTACTTC,CASSSGTSGTYEQYF
TRBV9,TRBJ2-7,NA,NA,TGTGCCAGCAGCGTAGTTGCGGGACCGGGGGAGCAGTACTTC,CASSVVAGPGEQYF
TRBV6-6,TRBJ1-3,NA,NA,TGTGCCAGCAGCCCAGGATCGTCCCGCTCTGGAAACACCATATATTTT,CASSPGSSRSGNTIYF
TRBV6-1,TRBJ2-7,NA,NA,TGTGCCAGCGGCGGACCCCAATCCTACGAGCAGTACTTC,CASGGPQSYEQYF
TRBV10-3,TRBJ1-5,NA,NA,TGTGCCATCAGTGACAAGGGGTTTGGCAATCAGCCCCAGCATTTT,CAISDKGFGNQPQHF
TRBV10-2,TRBJ2-3,NA,TRBD1,TGCGCCAGCATTCAGGGGGACACGGGCACAGATACGCAGTATTTT,CASIQGDTGTDTQYF
TRBV5-4,TRBJ1-5,NA,NA,TGTGCCAGCAGCTTGGACAGGGCCCATCAGCCCCAGCATTTT,CASSLDRAHQPQHF
TRBV6-5,TRBJ2-5,NA,TRBD1,TGTGCCAGCAGGAAACAGGGGGCGAAAGAGACCCAGTACTTC,CASRKQGAKETQYF
TRBV5-1,TRBJ1-1,NA,NA,TGCGCCAGCAGCGCGGGACTTCAGAACACTGAAGCTTTCTTT,CASSAGLQNTEAFF
TRBV19,TRBJ1-3,NA,NA,TGTGCCAGTAGTATCCAGGGGTTGAGTGGAAACACCATATATTTT,CASSIQGLSGNTIYF
TRBV7-8,TRBJ2-1,NA,NA,TGTGCCAGCAGCCCCAGGAGGGACGATGAGCAGTTCTTC,CASSPRRDDEQFF
TRBV4-1,TRBJ2-3,NA,TRBD1,TGCGCCAGCAGCCAGACAGGGGACGGCACAGATACGCAGTATTTT,CASSQTGDGTDTQYF
TRBV7-2,TRBJ1-2,NA,TRBD1,TGTGCCAGCAGCTTATCAGGGGGGATAGCTACTAACTATGGCTACACCTTC,CASSLSGGIATNYGYTF
TRBV6-5,TRBJ2-2,NA,TRBD1,TGTGCCAGCAGTTTTCACAGGGGGCTGAACACCGGGGAGCTGTTTTTT,CASSFHRGLNTGELFF
TRBV9,TRBJ2-2,NA,TRBD2,TGTGCCAGCAGCGGACAGACTAGCGACACCGGGGAGCTGTTTTTT,CASSGQTSDTGELFF
TRBV5-1,TRBJ1-5,NA,TRBD1,TGCGCCAGCAGCCCGGGACAGCTCAATCAGCCCCAGCATTTT,CASSPGQLNQPQHF
TRBV19,TRBJ2-1,NA,TRBD2,TGTGCCAGTAGCACGGCGGGAGGTACCTACAATGAGCAGTTCTTC,CASSTAGGTYNEQFF
TRBV5-1,TRBJ2-7,NA,NA,TGCGCCAGCAGCTTGGCTCTAGGAGCGGCGACTAGTTCCTACGAGCAGTACTTC,CASSLALGAATSSYEQYF
TRBV7-9,TRBJ1-3,NA,NA,TGTGCCAATGGCAGGGAGGGAAACACCATATATTTT,CANGREGNTIYF
TRBV13,TRBJ1-2,NA,NA,TGTGCCAGCAGCTCATATAGGTCCGGAAGGAACTATGGCTACACCTTC,CASSSYRSGRNYGYTF
TRBV7-3,TRBJ1-1,NA,NA,TGTGCCAGCACCGTAATAAAGGGTTTGGACACTGAAGCTTTCTTT,CASTVIKGLDTEAFF
TRBV30,TRBJ1-6,NA,NA,TGTGCCTGGACCCGTAGTCCGACTGCCTATAATTCACCCCTCCACTTT,CAWTRSPTAYNSPLHF
TRBV6-1,TRBJ2-5,NA,NA,TGTGCCAGCAGTGGGGTGATTAAGGCGTACCAAGAGACCCAGTACTTC,CASSGVIKAYQETQYF
TRBV6-1,TRBJ1-5,NA,NA,TGTGCCAGCAGTGTTCTCAGGGAAGGCAATCAGCCCCAGCATTTT,CASSVLREGNQPQHF
TRBV25-1,TRBJ2-7,NA,NA,TGTGCCAGCAGTGGCACAGGGTACCTTTCGCCTGAGCAGTACTTC,CASSGTGYLSPEQYF
TRBV6-1,TRBJ2-1,NA,NA,TGTGCCAGCAGTGAATCTGTACGGGGAGACTCCTACAATGAGCAGTTCTTC,CASSESVRGDSYNEQFF
TRBV19,TRBJ2-3,few,TRBD2,TGTGCCACCCGACTAGCGGGGGGGCCTTATACGCAGTATTTT,CATRLAGGPYTQYF
TRBV29-1,TRBJ2-7,once,NA,TGCAGCGCGCAGACAGGATCCTACGAGCAGTACTTC,CSAQTGSYEQYF
TRBV4-1,TRBJ2-3,NA,NA,TGCGCCAGCAGCCTTAGCGGCTCAGATACGCAGTATTTT,CASSLSGSDTQYF
TRBV27,TRBJ2-3,NA,TRBD1,TGTGCCAGCAGTCCCTTCAGGGGGCGCGGCACAGATACGCAGTATTTT,CASSPFRGRGTDTQYF
TRBV7-2,TRBJ2-1,NA,TRBD2,TGTGCCAGCAGCTACAACCTAGCGGGAAAAAGCTCCTACAATGAGCAGTTCTTC,CASSYNLAGKSSYNEQFF
TRBV7-2,TRBJ2-1,NA,TRBD2,TGTGCCAGCAGCCTCCTAGCGGGAGGGTCTAGCAATGAGCAGTTCTTC,CASSLLAGGSSNEQFF
TRBV27,TRBJ1-5,NA,NA,TGTGCCAGCAGCCCAACCCCCGCAGGGGGCAATCAGCCCCAGCATTTT,CASSPTPAGGNQPQHF
TRBV2,TRBJ1-5,NA,TRBD1,TGTGCCAGCAGTGACTTCCAGGGGGCCCAGCCCCAGCATTTT,CASSDFQGAQPQHF
TRBV27,TRBJ1-6,once,NA,TGTGCCAGCAGTTATCTATATGGGGGCCAGCGTTCACCCCTCCACTTT,CASSYLYGGQRSPLHF
TRBV28,TRBJ1-1,NA,NA,TGTGCCAGCAGTTTGAGGTCATGGGCAATGGACACTGAAGCTTTCTTT,CASSLRSWAMDTEAFF